This T cell receptor beta chain stems from a study of T cell repertoires in cytomegalovirus infection. TCRdb recomputed calls from the reads with MiXCR, one row per CDR3 protein. The sample includes 450,000 to 550,000 distinct CDR3 sequences, approximately 15% of them seen just once. CDR1 is MNHEY and CDR2 is SMNVEV in the germline V gene (reference sequence). Trimming removed 6 bases from V and 3 bases from J, with 14 bases in between. The CDR3 sequence is 14 residues long. There are many counts of this clonotype. This sequence joins TRBV27 and TRBJ1-2; unclear D gene. The sample comprised CD8+ T cells from PBMCs. This receptor was taken from a human donor in good health (CMV status not recorded). Some clones in this sample may be carry-over from other donors' samples. In nucleotides, the CDR3 is TGTGCCAGCAGGCCGGGTGGAATTGACTATGGCTACACCTTC. It is translated as CASRPGGIDYGYTF.